The clone carrying this T cell receptor beta chain was seen a single time. Its antigen remains unidentified. Time point noted: pretreatment peripheral blood. Between 1 and 8 samples, pretreatment and on-treatment, were given by each patient. The sample is drawn from a study of PD-L1 blockade in urothelial cancer. For the study at large: There were a median of about 140,000 T cells in blood samples. Study results and caveats: Those with durable benefit had larger increases in tumor-associated blood clones at 3 weeks. Pretreatment peripheral blood TCR clonality that fell below the median predicted better survival among the patients studied.

V was cut by 0 bases and J by 0 bases, with 15 bases left in between. The germline CDR1 and CDR2 sequences are SGHTA and FQGNSA. The CDR3 contains 17 residues. Repertoires were generated with immunoSEQ multiplex PCR, while TCRdb's copy carries only in-frame clones and drops some. The repertoire has about 50,000 clones, around nine tenths of them found once; the top ten carry roughly 14%. The source material was PBMCs, sampled around atezolizumab (anti-PD-L1) treatment. The chain employs TRBV7-2 and TRBJ2-7, with a weak D call TRBD1 (5 bases). This clonotype was obtained from a woman in her sixties or seventies with urothelial cancer. CDR3 nucleotides: TGTGCCAGCAGCTTAGCCCAATCCTCGACAGCCTCCTACGAGCAGTACTTC. Encoded protein: CASSLAQSSTASYEQYF.